These 2 T cell receptor beta chains originate from one sample sequenced in a study of T cell responses to AZD1222 COVID-19 vaccine. Data came from immunoSEQ multiplex PCR; TCRdb stores just in-frame clones and leaves some out. The sample consists of about 150,000 clones, roughly nine tenths of them appearing once. Sequences were derived from peripheral blood, sampled on day 0 of AZD1222 vaccination. These receptors all come from an adult in good health.

This chain uses TRBV3-1 (or the pseudogene TRBV3-2) with TRBJ2-7; TRBD1 matches at 7 bases. Germline values: CDR1 LGHDT, CDR2 YNNKEL (reference sequence). The CDR3 contains 18 residues. V lost 4 bases to trimming and J lost 0 bases; unmatched junction nucleotides: 15. CDR3: CASSLFPDRSPSSYEQYF. The DNA of the CDR3 is TGTGCCAGCAGCCTATTCCCGGACAGGTCGCCGAGCTCCTACGAGCAGTACTTC.

This chain links TRBV19 with TRBJ2-1, with TRBD2 matching 7 bases. CDR1 is LNHDA, CDR2 SQIVND, per germline (reference sequence). This CDR3 is built from 19 residues. Trimming removed 9 bases from V and 7 bases from J; junction bases left unmatched: 27. The CDR3 is CASVAGSLRRRRGANEQFF. In nucleotides, the CDR3 is TGTGCCAGCGTAGCGGGTTCACTCCGGCGGAGGCGGGGTGCGAATGAGCAGTTCTTC.